This T cell receptor beta chain was obtained from a study of blood T cell repertoires in COVID-19. The overall study: COVID-19 samples, acute and convalescent, were from the United States, Italy and Spain. PBMCs, B-cell-depleted T cells, or T cells were the source of the cDNA or gDNA that made up the material.

The CDR3 is made up of 13 amino acids. V lost 2 bases to trimming and J lost 3 bases; unmatched junction nucleotides: 0. CDR1 and CDR2 from the germline V gene are MDHEN and SYDVKM. Original handling: For nucleated cells, counts were estimated from reference gene primer amplification. Clones were sequenced by immunoSEQ multiplex PCR, and TCRdb holds only the in-frame ones, with some missing. That table furnishes V, J and clone size, whereas the DNA furnished D and trimming. Of approximately 57,000 clones listed, roughly four fifths are singletons. The sample taken for sequencing was peripheral blood. The receptor was isolated from a woman aged 80 or older with acute or convalescent COVID-19. V gene TRBV28 combines with J gene TRBJ2-7; TRBD1 matches at 8 bases. The CDR3 protein is CASSLDRGYEQYF. The CDR3 DNA is TGTGCCAGCAGTTTAGACAGGGGCTACGAGCAGTACTTC.